The rows below give T cell receptor beta chains drawn from one sample of a study of T cell repertoires in cytomegalovirus infection. TCRdb independently ran MiXCR on the reads; one entry per CDR3 protein. The sample yields a few hundred thousand distinct CDR3 sequences, around 13% seen once. Sequencing was carried out using PBMCs. Every receptor here comes from a human donor in good health (CMV status not recorded). Some clones in this sample may be carry-over from other donors' samples. Each CDR3 is given with its conserved first and last residue. The D gene is left open where the match is weak. Clone size, where shown, is once, few, many, or a class for clones that have expanded.

j_gene | d_gene | abundance | v_gene | CDR3nt | CDR3aa
TRBJ2-4 | . | . | TRBV4-1 | TGCGCCAGCAGCCAAGAACGGACAGCAAACATTCAGTACTTC | CASSQERTANIQYF
TRBJ2-7 | TRBD1 | . | TRBV6-2/TRBV6-3 | TGTGCCAGCAGTTACACCCCTTCCGGGACAGGGAGCGAGCAGTACTTC | CASSYTPSGTGSEQYF
TRBJ2-1 | . | few | TRBV14 | TGTGCCAGCAGCCAACTGGACAGGGGGCGGCTAGCGGGAGGCGGTGAGCAGTTCTTC | CASSQLDRGRLAGGGEQFF
TRBJ2-7 | . | . | TRBV6-2/TRBV6-3 | TGTGCCAGCAGTTACGGGGCCACCTACGAGCAGTACTTC | CASSYGATYEQYF
TRBJ2-3 | . | . | TRBV29-1 | TGCAGCGTTCGGGGGCAGAAAGGGGATACGCAGTATTTT | CSVRGQKGDTQYF
TRBJ2-3 | TRBD2 | . | TRBV20-1 | TGCAGTGCCACCTCTGTTGCGGGGGGGGATACGCAGTATTTT | CSATSVAGGDTQYF
TRBJ1-1 | . | many | TRBV7-9 | TGTGCCAGCAGCGCAGGGGTTACTGAAGCTTTCTTT | CASSAGVTEAFF
TRBJ2-3 | . | many | TRBV18 | TGTGCCAGCTCACCAGTTGAGGTGGATACGCAGTATTTT | CASSPVEVDTQYF
TRBJ2-7 | . | . | TRBV20-1 | TGCAGTGCTAGGAGGTCCGCGGGGTTACCTGACGAGCAGTACTTC | CSARRSAGLPDEQYF
TRBJ1-2 | . | many | TRBV10-3 | TGTGCCATCAGTGAGTCAACGAGGGGGGGCTATGGCTACACCTTC | CAISESTRGGYGYTF
TRBJ1-1 | . | few | TRBV20-1 | TGCAGTGCTAGAGGAGACAGAGTGAACACTGAAGCTTTCTTT | CSARGDRVNTEAFF
TRBJ2-1 | TRBD1 | . | TRBV5-5 | TGTGCCAGCAGCACGGACAGGGGTTCCTACAATGAGCAGTTCTTC | CASSTDRGSYNEQFF
TRBJ2-5 | TRBD2 | . | TRBV20-1 | TGCAGTGCGCGGGACTACTATAAAGAGACCCAGTACTTC | CSARDYYKETQYF
TRBJ2-1 | . | . | TRBV7-9 | TGTGCCAGCAGCCTCTCCGGGACGGTAGATGAGCAGTTCTTC | CASSLSGTVDEQFF
TRBJ1-5 | . | . | TRBV7-9 | TGTGCCAGCAGCTTAGATGTCGCCAATCAGCCCCAGCATTTT | CASSLDVANQPQHF
TRBJ1-4 | . | few | TRBV20-1 | TGCAGTGCTAGAGACGGGACACATCCTGAAAAACTGTTTTTT | CSARDGTHPEKLFF
TRBJ2-3 | . | few | TRBV2 | TGTGCCAGCGATTCCGGGACTTTGGGTAATACGCAGTATTTT | CASDSGTLGNTQYF
TRBJ2-7 | TRBD2 | many | TRBV7-7 | TGTGCTAGCAGCGCCGGGACTAGCAACCTCTACGAGCAGTACTTC | CASSAGTSNLYEQYF
TRBJ1-3 | . | many | TRBV12-3/TRBV12-4 | TGTGCCAGCAGCAGCCTCTCTGGAAACACCATATATTTT | CASSSLSGNTIYF
TRBJ2-7 | . | . | TRBV20-1 | TGCAGTGCTAGAGAGGGGGGACCTACCTACGAGCAGTACTTC | CSAREGGPTYEQYF
TRBJ2-5 | . | few | TRBV2 | TGTGCCAGCAGTGAAGTCCGCCCGGAGACCCAGTACTTC | CASSEVRPETQYF
TRBJ2-2 | . | . | TRBV28 | TGTGCCAGCAGTTTCGGCCCTAGGAAGCTGCGCACCGGGGAGCTGTTTTTT | CASSFGPRKLRTGELFF